Below, one TCR beta chain is given with its context. How the authors handled the data: Amplification of reference gene primers provided the estimated nucleated cell counts. Sequenced by immunoSEQ multiplex PCR; TCRdb stores in-frame clones only, minus some. The DNA gave D and trimming, while V, J and clone size come from that table. The sample holds approximately 110,000 clones, 85% to 90% seen once. The entry originates in a study of blood T cell repertoires in COVID-19. Across the whole study: Sample material is recorded as cDNA or gDNA derived from T cells, B-cell-depleted T cells, or PBMCs.

Germline lookup yields CDR1 MNHEY and CDR2 SVGAGI. CDR3 size: 14 residues. V gave up 5 bases and J gave up 2 bases, with 13 bases separating them. Sequencing was done on a sample of peripheral blood. The clonotype was recovered from an elderly woman with acute or convalescent COVID-19. V usage is TRBV6-5 and J usage is TRBJ2-7; no clear D gene. CDR3 protein: CASSKTPNPYEQYF. The CDR3 nucleotides read TGTGCCAGCAGTAAGACACCTAACCCCTACGAGCAGTACTTC.